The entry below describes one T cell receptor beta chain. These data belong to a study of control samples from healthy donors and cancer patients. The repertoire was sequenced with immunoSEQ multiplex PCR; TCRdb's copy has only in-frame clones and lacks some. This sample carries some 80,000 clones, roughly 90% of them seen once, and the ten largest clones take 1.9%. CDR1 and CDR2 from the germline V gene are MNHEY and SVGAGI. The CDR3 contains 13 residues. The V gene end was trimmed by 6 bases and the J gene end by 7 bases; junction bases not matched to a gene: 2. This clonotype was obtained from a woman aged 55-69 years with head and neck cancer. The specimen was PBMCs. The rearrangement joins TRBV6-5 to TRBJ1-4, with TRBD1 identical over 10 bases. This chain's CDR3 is CASRTGGGEKLFF. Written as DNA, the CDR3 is TGTGCCAGCAGGACAGGGGGCGGTGAAAAACTGTTTTTT.